A selection of T cell receptor beta chains follows, all from one sample in a study of blood T cell repertoires in COVID-19. The assay was immunoSEQ multiplex PCR, and TCRdb's table has in-frame clones only and misses some. The table includes approximately 270,000 clones, about nine tenths detected once. Specimen: peripheral blood. Receptor source: a woman in her 30s with COVID-19, enrolled during active disease. Each CDR3 is given with its conserved first and last residue. The order of the fields is CDR3 DNA, CDR3 protein, D gene, J gene, V gene, clone size. D genes are given only for firm matches. Part of the rows lack a size; the others show once, few, many or a class for expanded clones.

CDR3 DNA: TGCAGCGTTGAAGGTGGGCAGGGGGAAAGCTCTGGAAACACCATATATTTT
CDR3 protein: CSVEGGQGESSGNTIYF
D gene: TRBD1
J gene: TRBJ1-3
V gene: TRBV29-1
clone size: once

CDR3 DNA: TGTGCCAGCTCACCTGGCGGGACAGGGAGGGAGCAGTACTTC
CDR3 protein: CASSPGGTGREQYF
D gene: TRBD1
J gene: TRBJ2-7
V gene: TRBV18
clone size: -

CDR3 DNA: TGCAGCGTTGACGGGACAGGGGTCTACGAGCAGTACTTC
CDR3 protein: CSVDGTGVYEQYF
D gene: TRBD1
J gene: TRBJ2-7
V gene: TRBV29-1
clone size: -

CDR3 DNA: TGCGCCAGCAGCGCCCGGGACAGGGGAATCAACAATGAGCAGTTCTTC
CDR3 protein: CASSARDRGINNEQFF
D gene: TRBD1
J gene: TRBJ2-1
V gene: TRBV10-2
clone size: few

CDR3 DNA: TGTGCCAGCAGCGGCTTGAGAAGGGACAGCTACGAGCAGTACTTC
CDR3 protein: CASSGLRRDSYEQYF
D gene: TRBD1
J gene: TRBJ2-7
V gene: TRBV11-2
clone size: -

CDR3 DNA: TGTGCCAGCAGCTTAGTGCAGTACACTGAAGCTTTCTTT
CDR3 protein: CASSLVQYTEAFF
D gene: -
J gene: TRBJ1-1
V gene: TRBV7-8
clone size: -

CDR3 DNA: TGTGCCAGCAGATTTACGGGACTGAAGTCCCTCCACTTT
CDR3 protein: CASRFTGLKSLHF
D gene: -
J gene: TRBJ1-6
V gene: TRBV12-3/TRBV12-4
clone size: -

CDR3 DNA: TGTGCCAGCAGCTGGGGGGAGGGTAAAGAGAACACTGAAGCTTTCTTT
CDR3 protein: CASSWGEGKENTEAFF
D gene: -
J gene: TRBJ1-1
V gene: TRBV5-6
clone size: -

CDR3 DNA: TGTGCCAGCAGTCTTTCCAGGGGGGCAGATACGCAGTATTTT
CDR3 protein: CASSLSRGADTQYF
D gene: -
J gene: TRBJ2-3
V gene: TRBV27
clone size: once

CDR3 DNA: TGCGCCAGCAGCTTGGGTCCGGGCACAGGGGTCGGCAATCAGCCCCAGCATTTT
CDR3 protein: CASSLGPGTGVGNQPQHF
D gene: TRBD1
J gene: TRBJ1-5
V gene: TRBV5-1
clone size: -

CDR3 DNA: TGCGCCAGCAGCCCGGGACAGAAGTCCCCCCAGCATTTT
CDR3 protein: CASSPGQKSPQHF
D gene: TRBD1
J gene: TRBJ1-5
V gene: TRBV10-2
clone size: -

CDR3 DNA: TGTGCCAGCAGCCGGCGGGGAGCGAACACCGGGGAGCTGTTTTTT
CDR3 protein: CASSRRGANTGELFF
D gene: -
J gene: TRBJ2-2
V gene: TRBV11-3
clone size: -

CDR3 DNA: TGCGCCAGCAGCCAACAGGTACTGTCCACTGAAGCTTTCTTT
CDR3 protein: CASSQQVLSTEAFF
D gene: -
J gene: TRBJ1-1
V gene: TRBV4-1
clone size: -

CDR3 DNA: TGTGCCAGCAGCTGGGACAGGGGTTGGGGCGGGGAGCTGTTTTTT
CDR3 protein: CASSWDRGWGGELFF
D gene: TRBD1
J gene: TRBJ2-2
V gene: TRBV5-6
clone size: -

CDR3 DNA: TGTGCCAGTTCACAGGCGCCGAACACTGAAGCTTTCTTT
CDR3 protein: CASSQAPNTEAFF
D gene: -
J gene: TRBJ1-1
V gene: TRBV6-5
clone size: -

CDR3 DNA: TGTGCCAGTAGTATAAGGACAGGGAGTCTGTTTTTT
CDR3 protein: CASSIRTGSLFF
D gene: TRBD1
J gene: TRBJ1-4
V gene: TRBV19
clone size: -

CDR3 DNA: TGTGCCAGCAGCTCGTCCGCTAGCGGGGCCCCCTACAATGAGCAGTTCTTC
CDR3 protein: CASSSSASGAPYNEQFF
D gene: TRBD2
J gene: TRBJ2-1
V gene: TRBV11-3
clone size: -

CDR3 DNA: TGTGCCAGCAGCGTAGAGACAGGGGCGGGTGGCTACACCTTC
CDR3 protein: CASSVETGAGGYTF
D gene: TRBD1
J gene: TRBJ1-2
V gene: TRBV9
clone size: once

CDR3 DNA: TGTGCCAGCAGCTTTAAAAAGGGGGCCGTCGGGGAGCTGTTTTTT
CDR3 protein: CASSFKKGAVGELFF
D gene: TRBD1
J gene: TRBJ2-2
V gene: TRBV5-8
clone size: few

CDR3 DNA: TGTGCCAGCAGTGAACCCCCGGTCTACGAGCAGTACTTC
CDR3 protein: CASSEPPVYEQYF
D gene: -
J gene: TRBJ2-7
V gene: TRBV6-1
clone size: -

CDR3 DNA: TGTGCCAGCAGCTTATATACAGATACGCAGTATTTT
CDR3 protein: CASSLYTDTQYF
D gene: -
J gene: TRBJ2-3
V gene: TRBV7-2
clone size: -

CDR3 DNA: TGTGCCAGCCGGGCGGTCCTAGGGGGGACCCAGTACTTC
CDR3 protein: CASRAVLGGTQYF
D gene: -
J gene: TRBJ2-5
V gene: TRBV27
clone size: -

CDR3 DNA: TGTGCCAGCAGTTTATCGCCGCGGGGGCCCTCCTACGAGCAGTACTTC
CDR3 protein: CASSLSPRGPSYEQYF
D gene: -
J gene: TRBJ2-7
V gene: TRBV27
clone size: -

CDR3 DNA: TGTGCCAGCAGCGCCGTGTGGAGCTCCTACGAGCAGTACTTC
CDR3 protein: CASSAVWSSYEQYF
D gene: -
J gene: TRBJ2-7
V gene: TRBV5-6
clone size: -

CDR3 DNA: TGTGCCAGCAGTTCGCCCCGGGACACGCCGTTGCCTAATGAAAAACTGTTTTTT
CDR3 protein: CASSSPRDTPLPNEKLFF
D gene: -
J gene: TRBJ1-4
V gene: TRBV28
clone size: -

CDR3 DNA: TGTGCCAGCAGTCTGACAGAGAACACCGGGGAGCTGTTTTTT
CDR3 protein: CASSLTENTGELFF
D gene: -
J gene: TRBJ2-2
V gene: TRBV27
clone size: -

CDR3 DNA: TGTGCCAGCAGCGCCCTCCGACAGGATGGCTACACCTTC
CDR3 protein: CASSALRQDGYTF
D gene: -
J gene: TRBJ1-2
V gene: TRBV7-9
clone size: -

CDR3 DNA: TGTGCCAGCAGCCAAGATCTAGCGGGGGGCTCCTACAATGAGCAGTTCTTC
CDR3 protein: CASSQDLAGGSYNEQFF
D gene: TRBD2
J gene: TRBJ2-1
V gene: TRBV3-1/TRBV3-2
clone size: -

CDR3 DNA: TGTGCCAGCAGTCGGGACATAAGCAATCAGCCCCAGCATTTT
CDR3 protein: CASSRDISNQPQHF
D gene: -
J gene: TRBJ1-5
V gene: TRBV2
clone size: few

CDR3 DNA: TGTGCCATCAGTCTAGCAGGGGACCAAGAGACCCAGTACTTC
CDR3 protein: CAISLAGDQETQYF
D gene: -
J gene: TRBJ2-5
V gene: TRBV10-3
clone size: once

CDR3 DNA: TGTGCCAGTAGTATTTTGGCAAGGGGCCGGGAGACCCAGTACTTC
CDR3 protein: CASSILARGRETQYF
D gene: -
J gene: TRBJ2-5
V gene: TRBV19
clone size: -

CDR3 DNA: TGTGCCATCAGTGAGGGCAGGGCCAACACCGGGGAGCTGTTTTTT
CDR3 protein: CAISEGRANTGELFF
D gene: -
J gene: TRBJ2-2
V gene: TRBV10-3
clone size: -

CDR3 DNA: TGTGCCAGCGGGCGTCGGACTAGCGGGAGTTATAGCAATGAGCAGTTCTTC
CDR3 protein: CASGRRTSGSYSNEQFF
D gene: TRBD2
J gene: TRBJ2-1
V gene: TRBV19
clone size: -

CDR3 DNA: TGTGCCAGCAGCTCACTAGCGGGGGACGTCGCGGAGACCCAGTACTTC
CDR3 protein: CASSSLAGDVAETQYF
D gene: TRBD2
J gene: TRBJ2-5
V gene: TRBV5-6
clone size: -

CDR3 DNA: TGTGCCAGCAGCGTGTTAACTAGCAACACAGATACGCAGTATTTT
CDR3 protein: CASSVLTSNTDTQYF
D gene: -
J gene: TRBJ2-3
V gene: TRBV9
clone size: -

CDR3 DNA: TGCGCCAGCAGCTTTACAGGGGGGACCGGGGAGCTGTTTTTT
CDR3 protein: CASSFTGGTGELFF
D gene: TRBD1
J gene: TRBJ2-2
V gene: TRBV5-1
clone size: -

CDR3 DNA: TGTGCCAGCAGTCGCGACAAGGGGCCCTACGAGCAGTACTTC
CDR3 protein: CASSRDKGPYEQYF
D gene: -
J gene: TRBJ2-7
V gene: TRBV6-5
clone size: once

CDR3 DNA: TGTGCCAGCAGTAGACGGCCCCTAGCGGGGGGGCGGGGAGATACGCAGTATTTT
CDR3 protein: CASSRRPLAGGRGDTQYF
D gene: TRBD2
J gene: TRBJ2-3
V gene: TRBV28
clone size: once

CDR3 DNA: TGTGCCAGCAGCCGAGGGACAGGCTCTGGAAACACCATATATTTT
CDR3 protein: CASSRGTGSGNTIYF
D gene: TRBD1
J gene: TRBJ1-3
V gene: TRBV9
clone size: -

CDR3 DNA: TGTGCCAGCAGTCACAGATTTGAGCAGTTCTTC
CDR3 protein: CASSHRFEQFF
D gene: -
J gene: TRBJ2-1
V gene: TRBV27
clone size: -

CDR3 DNA: TGCAGTGCTAGTGTCAGGCTTGGACTAGCGAGCGCAGATACGCAGTATTTT
CDR3 protein: CSASVRLGLASADTQYF
D gene: TRBD2
J gene: TRBJ2-3
V gene: TRBV20-1
clone size: -

CDR3 DNA: TGCGCCAGCAGCCAAGCACCGGGGGGGGCGGGAGGCCACTACAATGAGCAGTTCTTC
CDR3 protein: CASSQAPGGAGGHYNEQFF
D gene: TRBD2
J gene: TRBJ2-1
V gene: TRBV4-1
clone size: -

CDR3 DNA: TGTGCCAGCTCACCCGACACAGGGGGCGCGGGGACTGAAGCTTTCTTT
CDR3 protein: CASSPDTGGAGTEAFF
D gene: TRBD1
J gene: TRBJ1-1
V gene: TRBV18
clone size: -

CDR3 DNA: TGTGCCAGTAGTATAGTTTGGACAGACACAGATACGCAGTATTTT
CDR3 protein: CASSIVWTDTDTQYF
D gene: -
J gene: TRBJ2-3
V gene: TRBV19
clone size: -

CDR3 DNA: TGCGCCAGCAGCCGGACTAGCGGGGATACGCAGTATTTT
CDR3 protein: CASSRTSGDTQYF
D gene: TRBD2
J gene: TRBJ2-3
V gene: TRBV5-1
clone size: -

CDR3 DNA: TGCAGCGTTGAACCGGGACTCATGGGCGTCGAGACCCAGTACTTC
CDR3 protein: CSVEPGLMGVETQYF
D gene: -
J gene: TRBJ2-5
V gene: TRBV29-1
clone size: once

CDR3 DNA: TGTGCCAGCAGTTACCCGACAGGGGGTGAGAACACTGAAGCTTTCTTT
CDR3 protein: CASSYPTGGENTEAFF
D gene: TRBD1
J gene: TRBJ1-1
V gene: TRBV6-2/TRBV6-3
clone size: -

CDR3 DNA: TGTGCCACCAGCAGACCGGGGACAGGGGATCAGCCCCAGCATTTT
CDR3 protein: CATSRPGTGDQPQHF
D gene: TRBD1
J gene: TRBJ1-5
V gene: TRBV15
clone size: -

CDR3 DNA: TGTGCCAGCAGCGCGACAGGGCCCCATGGCTACACCTTC
CDR3 protein: CASSATGPHGYTF
D gene: TRBD1
J gene: TRBJ1-2
V gene: TRBV9
clone size: -

CDR3 DNA: TGTGCCAGCAGCGTCGGAGAGTCACCCCTCCACTTT
CDR3 protein: CASSVGESPLHF
D gene: -
J gene: TRBJ1-6
V gene: TRBV9
clone size: few

CDR3 DNA: TGTGCCAGCAGCTTACCCAGGATCCCTACAAAATACGGTGGGACTGAAGCTTTCTTT
CDR3 protein: CASSLPRIPTKYGGTEAFF
D gene: -
J gene: TRBJ1-1
V gene: TRBV7-9
clone size: -

CDR3 DNA: TGTGCCAGCAGCCCCCGCGGGCGGGGGGACTCCTACGAGCAGTACTTC
CDR3 protein: CASSPRGRGDSYEQYF
D gene: TRBD2
J gene: TRBJ2-7
V gene: TRBV7-8
clone size: -

CDR3 DNA: TGTGCCAGTAGCGCCGTACCCAGGGATCAGCCCCAGCATTTT
CDR3 protein: CASSAVPRDQPQHF
D gene: -
J gene: TRBJ1-5
V gene: TRBV19
clone size: -

CDR3 DNA: TGTGCCAGCAGCCAAGAGGGACTAGCGGGCGCTGCCCCCTACAATGAGCAGTTCTTC
CDR3 protein: CASSQEGLAGAAPYNEQFF
D gene: TRBD2
J gene: TRBJ2-1
V gene: TRBV3-1/TRBV3-2
clone size: once

CDR3 DNA: TGTGCCAGCAATGAACTAGCGGGAGGGGGAGAGACCCAGTACTTC
CDR3 protein: CASNELAGGGETQYF
D gene: TRBD2
J gene: TRBJ2-5
V gene: TRBV28
clone size: -

CDR3 DNA: TGTGCCAGCAGCGTAAGGCGGGGGAACACAGATACGCAGTATTTT
CDR3 protein: CASSVRRGNTDTQYF
D gene: TRBD2
J gene: TRBJ2-3
V gene: TRBV9
clone size: -

CDR3 DNA: TGTGCCAGCAGCGCACGGCCGGGACTCGCAGAGACCCAGTACTTC
CDR3 protein: CASSARPGLAETQYF
D gene: -
J gene: TRBJ2-5
V gene: TRBV7-2
clone size: -

CDR3 DNA: TGCGCCAGCAGCTTGGTTCCGGGGACTTACAATGAGCAGTTCTTC
CDR3 protein: CASSLVPGTYNEQFF
D gene: -
J gene: TRBJ2-1
V gene: TRBV5-1
clone size: -